This T cell receptor beta chain was sequenced during a study of identifying expanded T cells in peripheral blood. Study outcomes and limitations: Over approximately two and four weeks, about 15 and 19 clones changed, versus more than 1 between replicates.

The V end lost 1 base, the J end lost 8 bases, and 12 bases lay between the germline ends. Per the germline V gene, CDR1 is SGHVS and CDR2 is FQNEAQ. The CDR3 covers 14 residues. Data came from immunoSEQ multiplex PCR; TCRdb stores just in-frame clones and leaves some out. Here the sample spans around 75,000 clones, around 90% being singletons. Remarks on this clone: The target antigen is unknown.

Healthy donors had no documented immune events, such as infections, while sampled. Sequenced input: blood. The sequence derives from a person aged 18 to 75 in good health. The rearrangement uses TRBV7-8 and TRBJ2-1; no firm D call. For the CDR3, the DNA is TGTGCCAGCAGCTTAGAGCCTCGGGTGGATGAGCAGTTCTTC. Protein sequence: CASSLEPRVDEQFF.